A selection of T cell receptor beta chains follows, all from one sample in a study of T cell responses to AZD1222 COVID-19 vaccine. Clones were sequenced by immunoSEQ multiplex PCR, and TCRdb holds only the in-frame ones, with some missing. The sample lists 150,000 to 200,000 clones, approximately 94% occurring once. The specimen was peripheral blood, collected on day 0 of AZD1222 vaccination. All receptors derive from an adult in good health. CDR3s include the opening cysteine and the closing phenylalanine or tryptophan. D genes are given only for firm matches. Size tells how often a clone was seen (once, few, many) or the class of an expanded clone, and some rows leave it out.

V	size	D	J	DNA	CDR3
TRBV30	-	-	TRBJ2-2	TGTGCCTGGACTGAGTTTGGGGAGCTGTTTTTT	CAWTEFGELFF
TRBV6-2/TRBV6-3	-	-	TRBJ2-1	TGTGCCAGCAGTACGACTTTTTCCTACAATGAGCAGTTCTTC	CASSTTFSYNEQFF
TRBV29-1	-	-	TRBJ2-2	TGCAGCGTCGCCGGGACACCTAACACCGGGGAGCTGTTTTTT	CSVAGTPNTGELFF
TRBV5-4	-	-	TRBJ2-7	TGTGCCAGCAGCTTGACAGGGACCTACGAGCAGTACTTC	CASSLTGTYEQYF
TRBV6-5	-	TRBD1	TRBJ2-1	TGTGCCAGCAGATATGGGACAGGGGTCAATGAGCAGTTCTTC	CASRYGTGVNEQFF
TRBV6-6	-	-	TRBJ2-2	TGTGCCAGCAGTTTGACCGGGACCCTCGGCACCGGGGAGCTGTTTTTT	CASSLTGTLGTGELFF
TRBV6-5	-	TRBD2	TRBJ2-3	TGTGCCAGCAGTTTTCGGAGCGGGAGAGGCACAGATACGCAGTATTTT	CASSFRSGRGTDTQYF
TRBV7-2	-	-	TRBJ1-1	TGTGCCAGCAGCCTGCGGACAGATCTCGAAGCTTTCTTT	CASSLRTDLEAFF
TRBV5-1	-	-	TRBJ2-3	TGCGCCAGCAGCTTGGGGACACTCAGCACAGATACGCAGTATTTT	CASSLGTLSTDTQYF
TRBV5-4	-	-	TRBJ2-1	TGTGCCAGCAGCACCGCAGGGATCGGTGAGCAGTTCTTC	CASSTAGIGEQFF
TRBV28	-	-	TRBJ2-7	TGTGCCAGCAGCCCGACCGGCCGTGGCCACGAGCAGTACTTC	CASSPTGRGHEQYF
TRBV2	-	-	TRBJ1-1	TGTGCCAGCAGTGAAGCTGGGGGCAGGGTGACTCGGGCTTTCTTT	CASSEAGGRVTRAFF
TRBV7-3	-	TRBD2	TRBJ2-1	TGTGCCAGCAGTACTAGCGGGAGGGTAAATGAGCAGTTCTTC	CASSTSGRVNEQFF
TRBV19	-	-	TRBJ1-1	TGTGCCAGCTCAAACTCACCCGACAGGGAAGCTTTCTTT	CASSNSPDREAFF
TRBV6-1	-	-	TRBJ1-5	TGTGCCAGCAGTGAGAACACCAATCAGCCCCAGCATTTT	CASSENTNQPQHF
TRBV6-8	-	TRBD2	TRBJ2-3	TGTGCCAGCAGTTTTACTAGCGGGAGTCGGGACACAGATACGCAGTATTTT	CASSFTSGSRDTDTQYF
TRBV6-5	-	-	TRBJ2-4	TGTGCCAGCCGGAGGGGGCAGGTATCCATTCAGTACTTC	CASRRGQVSIQYF
TRBV27	-	TRBD2	TRBJ2-3	TGTGCCAGCAGGTTAGCGGGAGTGATGAAGCAGTATTTT	CASRLAGVMKQYF
TRBV29-1	-	-	TRBJ2-2	TGCAGCGCAAAGTTTTCGGGGACCCTCAGCACCGGGGAGCTGTTTTTT	CSAKFSGTLSTGELFF
TRBV9	-	TRBD1	TRBJ1-5	TGTGCCAGCAGCGCCGGGACAGGGGTCGGTCAGCCCCAGCATTTT	CASSAGTGVGQPQHF
TRBV6-5	-	-	TRBJ2-7	TGTGCCAGCAGGTTACAGGAGTTCACCTACGAGCAGTACTTC	CASRLQEFTYEQYF
TRBV2	once	TRBD2	TRBJ2-3	TGTGCCAGCAGCCCCGGGACTAGTGGCATAGATACGCAGTATTTT	CASSPGTSGIDTQYF
TRBV27	-	-	TRBJ2-1	TGTGCCAGCCTATCCGGGTTTGATGGTTTAAATGAGCAGTTCTTC	CASLSGFDGLNEQFF
TRBV7-3	-	TRBD2	TRBJ2-7	TGTGCCAGCAGCCCAGGGACTAGCGGACTCTCCTACGAGCAGTACTTC	CASSPGTSGLSYEQYF
TRBV7-6	once	-	TRBJ1-5	TGTGCCAGCAGCGTGGGGCTCAATCAGCCCCAGCATTTT	CASSVGLNQPQHF
TRBV28	-	-	TRBJ2-7	TGTGCCAGCAGTTTAATAGGGGGCTCCTACGAGCAGTACTTC	CASSLIGGSYEQYF
TRBV5-4	-	-	TRBJ1-3	TGTGCCAGCAGGCAACAGGGAGGCGGAAACACCATATATTTT	CASRQQGGGNTIYF
TRBV29-1	few	TRBD1	TRBJ2-1	TGCAGCGCCGACAGGGGCAATGAGCAGTTCTTC	CSADRGNEQFF
TRBV24-1	-	TRBD2	TRBJ2-1	TGTGCCACCAGTGATCTTAGCGGGAGCTCCTACAATGAGCAGTTCTTC	CATSDLSGSSYNEQFF
TRBV7-2	-	-	TRBJ1-2	TGTGCCAGCAGCTTAGGTAACCCGGGACAACCCCCGAGAAACTATGGCTACACCTTC	CASSLGNPGQPPRNYGYTF
TRBV7-9	-	TRBD1	TRBJ2-3	TGTGCCAGCAGCTTAGAAGGGGGCCATACGCAGTATTTT	CASSLEGGHTQYF
TRBV5-6	-	TRBD2	TRBJ2-1	TGTGCCAGCAGCCGACTAGCGGGAGGGTGGAATGAGCAGTTCTTC	CASSRLAGGWNEQFF
TRBV11-2	-	-	TRBJ1-1	TGTGCCAGCAGCCTACGGACAGTGAACACTGAAGCTTTCTTT	CASSLRTVNTEAFF
TRBV7-9	-	TRBD1	TRBJ2-3	TGTGCCAGCAGCCCGGGACAGGGGGCAGGAGATACGCAGTATTTT	CASSPGQGAGDTQYF
TRBV4-2	-	-	TRBJ1-2	TGTGCCAGCAGCCAAGACGGGAGGACACGAGCTAACTATGGCTACACCTTC	CASSQDGRTRANYGYTF
TRBV5-4	-	-	TRBJ1-1	TGTGCCAGCAGGACAGGTAGGGAGAAAACTTTCTTT	CASRTGREKTFF
TRBV2	-	TRBD1	TRBJ2-1	TGTGCCAGCAGTGAAGCCACCGCGCGAGGGGGCCATGAGCAGTTCTTC	CASSEATARGGHEQFF
TRBV4-2	few	TRBD2	TRBJ2-1	TGTGCCAGCAGCCAAGAGACTAGCGGGAGGGCCTACAATGAGCAGTTCTTC	CASSQETSGRAYNEQFF
TRBV3-1/TRBV3-2	-	-	TRBJ2-3	TGTGCCAGCAGACGGCAGACTAGCACAGATACGCAGTATTTT	CASRRQTSTDTQYF
TRBV27	-	-	TRBJ2-1	TGTGCCAGCAGTTTTGGGGGAATCTCCTACAATGAGCAGTTCTTC	CASSFGGISYNEQFF
TRBV30	-	TRBD1	TRBJ1-2	TGTGCCTGGAGTTTCTCCGGGACAGCCCAAGGTGGCTACACCTTC	CAWSFSGTAQGGYTF
TRBV27	-	-	TRBJ2-7	TGTGCCAGCAGATATAGGGGAGGCGGCCCTCACGCTTATGAGCAGTACTTC	CASRYRGGGPHAYEQYF
TRBV21-1	-	-	TRBJ2-4	TGTGCCAGCAGCTCCCAGCAGAATAACCTTGGGCTAGCCAAAAACATTCAGTACTTC	CASSSQQNNLGLAKNIQYF
TRBV4-1	once	-	TRBJ1-3	TGCGCCAGCAGCCAAGATATCAGGGCGAGCTCTGGAAACACCATATATTTT	CASSQDIRASSGNTIYF
TRBV19	-	-	TRBJ1-5	TGTGCCAGTAGTATACACTCCGGACGGAGCAATCAGCCCCAGCATTTT	CASSIHSGRSNQPQHF
TRBV29-1	once	-	TRBJ1-2	TGCAGCGTGATTGGAACCCGGGCAGGGGACGGCTACACCTTC	CSVIGTRAGDGYTF
TRBV4-1	-	TRBD1	TRBJ1-1	TGCGCCAGCAGCCAAGTAGGAAGGGGGCCACGGACTGAAGCTTTCTTT	CASSQVGRGPRTEAFF
TRBV5-1	-	-	TRBJ1-2	TGCGCCAGCAGCTCGGACGTGAAGGGAGGCTACACCTTC	CASSSDVKGGYTF